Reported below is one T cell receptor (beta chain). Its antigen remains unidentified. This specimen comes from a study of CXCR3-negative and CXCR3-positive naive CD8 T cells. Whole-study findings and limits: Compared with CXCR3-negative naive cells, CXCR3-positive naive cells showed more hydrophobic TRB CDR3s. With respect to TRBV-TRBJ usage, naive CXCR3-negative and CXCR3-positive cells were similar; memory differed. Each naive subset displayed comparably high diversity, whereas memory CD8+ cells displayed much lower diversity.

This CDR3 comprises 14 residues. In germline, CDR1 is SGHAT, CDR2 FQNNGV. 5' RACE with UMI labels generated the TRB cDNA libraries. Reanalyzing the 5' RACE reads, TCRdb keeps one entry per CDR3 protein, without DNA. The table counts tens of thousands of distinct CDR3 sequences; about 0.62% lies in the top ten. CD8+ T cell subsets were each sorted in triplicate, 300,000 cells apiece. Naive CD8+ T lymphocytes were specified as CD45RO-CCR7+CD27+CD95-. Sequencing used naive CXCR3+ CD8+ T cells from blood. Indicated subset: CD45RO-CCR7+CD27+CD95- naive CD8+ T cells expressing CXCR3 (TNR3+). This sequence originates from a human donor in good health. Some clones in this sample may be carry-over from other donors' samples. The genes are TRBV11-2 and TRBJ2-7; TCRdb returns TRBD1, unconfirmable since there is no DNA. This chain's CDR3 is CASSPTTGDYEQYF. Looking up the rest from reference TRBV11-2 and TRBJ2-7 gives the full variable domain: EAGVAQSPRYKIIEKRQSVAFWCNPISGHATLYWYQQILGQGPKLLIQFQNNGVVDDSQLPKDRFSAERLKGVDSTLKIQPAKLEDSAVYLCASSPTTGDYEQYFGPGTRLTVT.